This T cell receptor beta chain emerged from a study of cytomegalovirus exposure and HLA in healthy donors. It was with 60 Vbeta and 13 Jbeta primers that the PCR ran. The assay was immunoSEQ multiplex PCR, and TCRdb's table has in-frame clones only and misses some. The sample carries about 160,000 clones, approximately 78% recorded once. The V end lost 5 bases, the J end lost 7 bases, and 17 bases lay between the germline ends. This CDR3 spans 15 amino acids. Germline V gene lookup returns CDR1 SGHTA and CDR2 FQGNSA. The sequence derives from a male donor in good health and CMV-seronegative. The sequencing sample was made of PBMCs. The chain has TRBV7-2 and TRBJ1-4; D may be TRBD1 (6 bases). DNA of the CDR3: TGTGCCAGCAGCCCCCCGGGGGGCGCGAGTGAAAAACTGTTTTTT. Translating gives CASSPPGGASEKLFF.